This is a list of T cell receptor beta chains from one sample in a study of cytomegalovirus exposure and HLA in healthy donors. The method was immunoSEQ multiplex PCR; TCRdb's version includes in-frame clones alone and lacks a portion of them. In the table there are some 65,000 clones, around 68% of which are singletons. Sequences were obtained from PBMCs. Receptor source: a man aged 45 to 65 in good health and CMV-seropositive. CDR3s include the opening cysteine and the closing phenylalanine or tryptophan. Fields, in order: J gene, V gene, clone size, D gene, CDR3 DNA, CDR3 protein. D genes are given only for firm matches. Some rows have no size entry. The others give once, few or many, or a class for an expanded clone.

J gene: TRBJ1-1; V gene: TRBV25-1; clone size: .; D gene: TRBD1; CDR3 DNA: TGTGCCAGCAGTGAAGACAGGGAATTTGCTCGAACTGAAGCTTTCTTT; CDR3 protein: CASSEDREFARTEAFF
J gene: TRBJ1-1; V gene: TRBV6-1; clone size: .; D gene: TRBD1; CDR3 DNA: TGTGCCAGCAGTGCCTACCTGGGACAGGGAGGAGGTACTGAAGCTTTCTTT; CDR3 protein: CASSAYLGQGGGTEAFF
J gene: TRBJ2-1; V gene: TRBV28; clone size: .; D gene: TRBD2; CDR3 DNA: TGTGCCAGCAGTTCACGGGAGGGGAACAATGAGCAGTTCTTC; CDR3 protein: CASSSREGNNEQFF
J gene: TRBJ1-1; V gene: TRBV7-8; clone size: .; D gene: TRBD1; CDR3 DNA: TGTGCCAGCAGCTCGGGACAGGACTACACTGAAGCTTTCTTT; CDR3 protein: CASSSGQDYTEAFF
J gene: TRBJ2-7; V gene: TRBV18; clone size: .; D gene: .; CDR3 DNA: TGTGCCAGCTCACCGAAACGGGGTACCTACGAGCAGTACTTC; CDR3 protein: CASSPKRGTYEQYF
J gene: TRBJ2-1; V gene: TRBV5-4; clone size: few; D gene: .; CDR3 DNA: TGTGCCAAGACACAGGCTGAGCCGTTCTTC; CDR3 protein: CAKTQAEPFF
J gene: TRBJ2-7; V gene: TRBV5-8; clone size: .; D gene: TRBD1; CDR3 DNA: TGTGCCAGCAGCTTCCGGGACAGGGAATACGAGCAGTACTTC; CDR3 protein: CASSFRDREYEQYF
J gene: TRBJ1-5; V gene: TRBV5-6; clone size: .; D gene: .; CDR3 DNA: TGTGCCAGCAGCTCCCAAGGGGGGGATCAGCCCCAGCATTTT; CDR3 protein: CASSSQGGDQPQHF
J gene: TRBJ2-3; V gene: TRBV4-3; clone size: .; D gene: TRBD1; CDR3 DNA: TGCGCCAGCAGCCAAGCCGGACAGGGTAGGGGCACAGATACGCAGTATTTT; CDR3 protein: CASSQAGQGRGTDTQYF
J gene: TRBJ2-5; V gene: TRBV30; clone size: .; D gene: .; CDR3 DNA: TGTGCCTGGAGTGTTGGGACAACCGGGGAGACCCAGTACTTC; CDR3 protein: CAWSVGTTGETQYF
J gene: TRBJ2-5; V gene: TRBV7-2; clone size: .; D gene: TRBD2; CDR3 DNA: TGTGCCAGCAGCTTACCGGCGGGGGGGCGGAGGGAGACCCAGTACTTC; CDR3 protein: CASSLPAGGRRETQYF
J gene: TRBJ1-1; V gene: TRBV7-8; clone size: few; D gene: .; CDR3 DNA: TGTGCCAGCAGCTTAGTCACAGGGTCCACTGAAGCTTTCTTT; CDR3 protein: CASSLVTGSTEAFF
J gene: TRBJ1-5; V gene: TRBV28; clone size: few; D gene: .; CDR3 DNA: TGTGCCAGCAGCGGGGGGCCCGGGGCCAATCAGCCCCAGCATTTT; CDR3 protein: CASSGGPGANQPQHF
J gene: TRBJ1-1; V gene: TRBV6-1; clone size: few; D gene: .; CDR3 DNA: TGTGCCAGCAGTGAAGGGGGGGGCAACACTGAAGCTTTCTTT; CDR3 protein: CASSEGGGNTEAFF
J gene: TRBJ2-1; V gene: TRBV7-2; clone size: .; D gene: TRBD2; CDR3 DNA: TGTGCCAGCAGCTTAGATACTAGCGGGGGGCACAATGAGCAGTTCTTC; CDR3 protein: CASSLDTSGGHNEQFF
J gene: TRBJ2-7; V gene: TRBV6-1; clone size: .; D gene: TRBD2; CDR3 DNA: TGTGCCAGCAGTGAGCGGCGGGAGGGTGGCTACGAGCAGTACTTC; CDR3 protein: CASSERREGGYEQYF
J gene: TRBJ1-5; V gene: TRBV2; clone size: .; D gene: TRBD1; CDR3 DNA: TGTGCCAGCAGTGATAAGGGGGCGATCAATCAGCCCCAGCATTTT; CDR3 protein: CASSDKGAINQPQHF
J gene: TRBJ2-7; V gene: TRBV19; clone size: .; D gene: .; CDR3 DNA: TGTGCCAGTAGTAGTCAGGGGAGCTCCTACGAGCAGTACTTC; CDR3 protein: CASSSQGSSYEQYF
J gene: TRBJ2-5; V gene: TRBV19; clone size: .; D gene: TRBD1; CDR3 DNA: TGTGCCAGTAGTAAGGACAGGGAGGCCCAGTACTTC; CDR3 protein: CASSKDREAQYF
J gene: TRBJ1-1; V gene: TRBV5-8; clone size: .; D gene: TRBD1; CDR3 DNA: TGTGCCAGCAGCTTGGGGACAGGGGTTCGGAACACTGAAGCTTTCTTT; CDR3 protein: CASSLGTGVRNTEAFF
J gene: TRBJ1-2; V gene: TRBV5-1; clone size: .; D gene: TRBD1; CDR3 DNA: TGCGCCAGCAGCTCCCGGACAGGGGAAGGGGCCTATGGCTACACCTTC; CDR3 protein: CASSSRTGEGAYGYTF
J gene: TRBJ2-1; V gene: TRBV7-9; clone size: .; D gene: TRBD2; CDR3 DNA: TGTGCCAGCAGCTCGGGACTAGGCAATGAGCAGTTCTTC; CDR3 protein: CASSSGLGNEQFF
J gene: TRBJ1-5; V gene: TRBV7-2; clone size: .; D gene: TRBD1; CDR3 DNA: TGTGCCAGCAGCTCAAGACAGGGTAATCAGCCCCAGCATTTT; CDR3 protein: CASSSRQGNQPQHF
J gene: TRBJ2-7; V gene: TRBV5-1; clone size: .; D gene: TRBD1; CDR3 DNA: TGCGCCAGCAGCTACGGGACAGGGGGCTACGAGCAGTACTTC; CDR3 protein: CASSYGTGGYEQYF
J gene: TRBJ2-1; V gene: TRBV27; clone size: .; D gene: TRBD2; CDR3 DNA: TGTGCCAGCAGCGACCGGGACTATCCCTACAATGAGCAGTTCTTC; CDR3 protein: CASSDRDYPYNEQFF
J gene: TRBJ1-1; V gene: TRBV7-8; clone size: .; D gene: TRBD1; CDR3 DNA: TGTGCCAGCAGCTCGCGAACCGGGACAGTAAACACTGAAGCTTTCTTT; CDR3 protein: CASSSRTGTVNTEAFF
J gene: TRBJ1-2; V gene: TRBV30; clone size: .; D gene: .; CDR3 DNA: TGTGCCTGGAGGGGCGGGGGGCAAGGGTATGGCTACACCTTC; CDR3 protein: CAWRGGGQGYGYTF
J gene: TRBJ1-6; V gene: TRBV5-1; clone size: .; D gene: .; CDR3 DNA: TGCGCCAGCAGCTTGGCGGGAACACAGGGACCACCCCTCCACTTT; CDR3 protein: CASSLAGTQGPPLHF
J gene: TRBJ2-1; V gene: TRBV27; clone size: .; D gene: .; CDR3 DNA: TGTGCCAGCAGTTTACTGACAGGCTATGAGCAGTTCTTC; CDR3 protein: CASSLLTGYEQFF
J gene: TRBJ2-1; V gene: TRBV15; clone size: .; D gene: .; CDR3 DNA: TGTGCCACCAGCAGACCCCTACCGGATGAGCAGTTCTTC; CDR3 protein: CATSRPLPDEQFF
J gene: TRBJ2-1; V gene: TRBV6-1; clone size: once; D gene: TRBD1; CDR3 DNA: TGTGCCAGCAGTGAAGTGAGACAGGGTTACAATGAGCAGTTCTTC; CDR3 protein: CASSEVRQGYNEQFF
J gene: TRBJ1-3; V gene: TRBV4-3; clone size: once; D gene: .; CDR3 DNA: TGCGCCAGCAGCCAAGATCCCGTCTCCCCTGGAAACACCATATATTTT; CDR3 protein: CASSQDPVSPGNTIYF
J gene: TRBJ2-7; V gene: TRBV6-5; clone size: .; D gene: .; CDR3 DNA: TGTGCCAGCAGTTACTCGGGCAGTATGCACGAGCAGTACTTC; CDR3 protein: CASSYSGSMHEQYF
J gene: TRBJ2-3; V gene: TRBV7-9; clone size: .; D gene: .; CDR3 DNA: TGTGCCAGCAGCTTAATAATAGATACGCAGTATTTT; CDR3 protein: CASSLIIDTQYF
J gene: TRBJ2-5; V gene: TRBV30; clone size: .; D gene: .; CDR3 DNA: TGTGCCGGGACAATGACTAGTCGGAAAGAGACCCAGTACTTC; CDR3 protein: CAGTMTSRKETQYF